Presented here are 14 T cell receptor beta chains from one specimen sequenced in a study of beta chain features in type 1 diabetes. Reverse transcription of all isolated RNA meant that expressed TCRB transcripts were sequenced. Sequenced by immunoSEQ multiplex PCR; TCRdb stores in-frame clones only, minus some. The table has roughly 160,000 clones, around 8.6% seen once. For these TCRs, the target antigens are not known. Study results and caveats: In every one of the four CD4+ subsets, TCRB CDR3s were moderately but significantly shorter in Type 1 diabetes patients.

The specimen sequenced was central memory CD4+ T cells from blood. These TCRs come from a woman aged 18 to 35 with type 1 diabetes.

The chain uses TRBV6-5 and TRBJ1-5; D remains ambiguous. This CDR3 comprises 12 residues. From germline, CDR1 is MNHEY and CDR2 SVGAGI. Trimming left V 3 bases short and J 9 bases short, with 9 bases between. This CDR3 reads CASSYFGGPQHF. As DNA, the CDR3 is TGTGCCAGCAGTTATTTTGGAGGGCCCCAGCATTTT.

CDR3 sequence (DNA): TGTGCCTGGACGGTGTTAGCGGGAGGCGAGCAGTACTTC. It yields the protein CAWTVLAGGEQYF. The V gene is TRBV30, the J gene TRBJ2-7; 10 nucleotides line up with TRBD2. The CDR3 totals 13 residues. J lost 6 bases, V lost 4 bases, and 6 bases had no gene match. The germline V gene encodes CDR1 GTSNPN and CDR2 SVGIG (reference sequence).

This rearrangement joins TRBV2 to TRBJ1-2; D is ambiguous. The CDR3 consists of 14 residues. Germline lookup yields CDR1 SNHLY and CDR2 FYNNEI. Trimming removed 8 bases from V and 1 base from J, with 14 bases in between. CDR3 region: CASGRDAINYGYTF. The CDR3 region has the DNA TGTGCCAGCGGGAGAGACGCTATTAACTATGGCTACACCTTC.

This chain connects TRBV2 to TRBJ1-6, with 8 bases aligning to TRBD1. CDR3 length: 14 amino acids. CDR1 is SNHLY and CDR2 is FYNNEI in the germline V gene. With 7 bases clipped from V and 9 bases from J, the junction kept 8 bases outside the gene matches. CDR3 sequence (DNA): TGTGCCAGCACGGTCGCACAGGGGGGTTCACCCCTCCACTTT. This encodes CASTVAQGGSPLHF.

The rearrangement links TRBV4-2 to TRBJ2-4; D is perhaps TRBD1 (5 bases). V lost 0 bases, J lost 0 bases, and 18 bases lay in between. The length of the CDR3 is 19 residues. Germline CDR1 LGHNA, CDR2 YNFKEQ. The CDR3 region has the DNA TGTGCCAGCAGCCAAGATTTAGGGGTTTTAGGCGCAGCCAAAAACATTCAGTACTTC. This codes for CASSQDLGVLGAAKNIQYF.

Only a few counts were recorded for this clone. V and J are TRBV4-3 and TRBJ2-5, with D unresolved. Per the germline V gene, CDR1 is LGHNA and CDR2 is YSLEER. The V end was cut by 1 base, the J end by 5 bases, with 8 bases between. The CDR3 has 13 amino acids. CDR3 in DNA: TGCGCCAGCAGCCAAGCCATGAGGGAGACCCAGTACTTC. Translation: CASSQAMRETQYF.

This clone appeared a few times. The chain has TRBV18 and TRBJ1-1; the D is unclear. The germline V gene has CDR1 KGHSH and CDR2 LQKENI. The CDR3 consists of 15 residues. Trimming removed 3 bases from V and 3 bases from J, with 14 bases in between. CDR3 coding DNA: TGTGCCAGCTCACCGGGAAGAGGGCTTGACACTGAAGCTTTCTTT. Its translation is CASSPGRGLDTEAFF.

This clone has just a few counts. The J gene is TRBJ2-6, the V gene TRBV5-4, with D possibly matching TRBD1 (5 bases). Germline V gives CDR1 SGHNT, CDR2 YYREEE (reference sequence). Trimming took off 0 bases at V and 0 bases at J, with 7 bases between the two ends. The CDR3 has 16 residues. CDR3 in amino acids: CASSLGQSSGANVLTF. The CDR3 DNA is TGTGCCAGCAGCTTGGGACAGAGCTCTGGGGCCAACGTCCTGACTTTC.

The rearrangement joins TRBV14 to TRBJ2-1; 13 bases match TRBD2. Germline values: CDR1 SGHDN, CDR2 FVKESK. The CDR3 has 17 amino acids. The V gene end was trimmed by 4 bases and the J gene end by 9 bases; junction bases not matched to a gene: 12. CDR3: CASSPRYGTSGVPEQFF. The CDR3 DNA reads TGTGCCAGCAGCCCGAGATACGGGACTAGCGGGGTGCCTGAGCAGTTCTTC. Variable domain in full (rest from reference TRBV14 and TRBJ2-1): EAGVTQFPSHSVIEKGQTVTLRCDPISGHDNLYWYRRVMGKEIKFLLHFVKESKQDESGMPNNRFLAERTGGTYSTLKVQPAELEDSGVYFCASSPRYGTSGVPEQFFGPGTRLTVL.

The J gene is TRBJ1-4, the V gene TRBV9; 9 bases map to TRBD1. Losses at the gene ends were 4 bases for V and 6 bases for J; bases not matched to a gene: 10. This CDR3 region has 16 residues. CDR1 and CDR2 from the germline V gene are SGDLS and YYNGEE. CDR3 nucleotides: TGTGCCAGCAGCCCTACCCAGGGACAGGGCGATGAAAAACTGTTTTTT. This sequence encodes CASSPTQGQGDEKLFF. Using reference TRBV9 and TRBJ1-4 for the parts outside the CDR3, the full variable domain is DSGVTQTPKHLITATGQRVTLRCSPRSGDLSVYWYQQSLDQGLQFLIQYYNGEERAKGNILERFSAQQFPDLHSELNLSSLELGDSALYFCASSPTQGQGDEKLFFGSGTQLSVL.

The CDR3 here is CATSSSGNNYEQYF. CDR3 nucleotide sequence: TGTGCCACCAGCAGTTCCGGGAACAACTACGAGCAGTACTTC. The J gene is TRBJ2-7, the V gene TRBV15; TRBD2 is a possible D gene (5 bases). The germline V gene has CDR1 LNHNV and CDR2 YYDKDF (reference sequence). This CDR3 contains 14 residues. Trimming pared 3 bases from V and 3 bases from J, leaving 12 bases between.

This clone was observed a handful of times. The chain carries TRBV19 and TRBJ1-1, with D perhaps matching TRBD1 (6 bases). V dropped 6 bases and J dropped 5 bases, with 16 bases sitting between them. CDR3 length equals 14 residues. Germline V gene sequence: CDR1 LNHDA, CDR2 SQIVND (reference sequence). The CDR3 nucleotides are TGTGCCAGTAGGGGCGACAGGTTTTGGACTGAAGCTTTCTTT. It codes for CASRGDRFWTEAFF.

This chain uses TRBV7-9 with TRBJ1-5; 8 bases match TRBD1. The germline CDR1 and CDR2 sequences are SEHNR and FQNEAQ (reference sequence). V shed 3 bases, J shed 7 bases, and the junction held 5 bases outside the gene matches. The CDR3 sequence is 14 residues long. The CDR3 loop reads CASSFSTGEQPQHF. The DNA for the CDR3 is TGTGCCAGCAGCTTCTCGACAGGGGAGCAGCCCCAGCATTTT.

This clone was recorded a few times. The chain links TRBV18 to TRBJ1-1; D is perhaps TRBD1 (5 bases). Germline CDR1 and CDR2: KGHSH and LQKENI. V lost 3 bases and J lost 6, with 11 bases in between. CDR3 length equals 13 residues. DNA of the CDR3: TGTGCCAGCTCACCCGAAGGGGTTGCTGAAGCTTTCTTT. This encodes CASSPEGVAEAFF.